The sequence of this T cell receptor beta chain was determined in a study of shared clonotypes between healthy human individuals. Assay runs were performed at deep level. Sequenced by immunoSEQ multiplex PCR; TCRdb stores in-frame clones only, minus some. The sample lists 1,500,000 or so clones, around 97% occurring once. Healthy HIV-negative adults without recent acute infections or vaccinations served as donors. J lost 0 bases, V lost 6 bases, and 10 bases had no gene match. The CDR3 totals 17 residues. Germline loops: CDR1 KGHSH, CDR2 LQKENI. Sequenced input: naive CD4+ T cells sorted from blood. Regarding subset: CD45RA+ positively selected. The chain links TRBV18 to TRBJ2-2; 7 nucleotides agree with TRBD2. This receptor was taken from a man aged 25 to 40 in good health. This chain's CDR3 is CASSRISAGANTGELFF. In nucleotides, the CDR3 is TGTGCCAGCTCCCGAATCTCGGCGGGGGCGAACACCGGGGAGCTGTTTTTT.